One and the same sample provided the 26 T cell receptor beta chains below, sequenced in a study of control samples from healthy donors and cancer patients. Method: immunoSEQ multiplex PCR; TCRdb's copy keeps in-frame clones and lacks some. The data contain roughly 55,000 clones, 90% to 96% of them singletons. The sequenced sample was blood. The receptors shown here come from a woman aged 18-35 years in good health.

The rearrangement joins TRBV7-9 to TRBJ1-3; no clear D. The CDR3 is made up of 15 amino acids. V lost 2 bases to trimming and J lost 1 base, with 9 bases between them. In germline, CDR1 is SEHNR, CDR2 FQNEAQ (reference sequence). The CDR3 DNA follows: TGTGCCAGCAGCTTACAGGCCGGGTCTGGAAACACCATATATTTT. Translated, it gives CASSLQAGSGNTIYF.

The chain employs TRBV2 and TRBJ2-4; TRBD2 matches 11 bases. J was trimmed by 0 bases and V by 6 bases; bases with no gene match: 4. Germline V CDR1 and CDR2: SNHLY, FYNNEI. The CDR3 has 16 amino acids. In DNA form, the CDR3 reads TGTGCCAGCAGAGTGGGACTAGCGGTAGCCAAAAACATTCAGTACTTC. Translated, it gives CASRVGLAVAKNIQYF. Full variable domain (rest looked up from reference TRBV2 and TRBJ2-4): EPEVTQTPSHQVTQMGQEVILRCVPISNHLYFYWYRQILGQKVEFLVSFYNNEISEKSEIFDDQFSVERPDGSNFTLKIRSTKLEDSAMYFCASRVGLAVAKNIQYFGAGTRLSVL.

J is TRBJ1-2 and V is TRBV28; tentative D call: TRBD1 (5 bases). The CDR3 has 15 residues. The V gene's germline CDR1 is MDHEN and CDR2 SYDVKM. V lost 4 bases, J lost 6 bases, and 18 bases lay in between. CDR3 bases: TGTGCCAGCAGTTCCCTGTCCGGGGCGGGGAATGGCTACACCTTC. Protein product: CASSSLSGAGNGYTF.

The rearrangement links TRBV7-3 to TRBJ2-7; a possible D gene is TRBD1 (6 bases). Trimming took off 0 bases at V and 5 bases at J, with 14 bases between the two ends. Germline V gene sequence: CDR1 SGHTA, CDR2 FQGTGA. The CDR3 is 15 residues long. DNA of the CDR3: TGTGCCAGCAGCTTAACGCAAGGGGGTGTTCACGAGCAGTACTTC. As protein: CASSLTQGGVHEQYF.

The chain combines TRBV7-9 with TRBJ1-2, with 7 bases matching TRBD1. CDR3 size: 14 residues. The junction had 8 bases not matched to a gene; V was cut back by 6 bases and J by 4 bases. The germline gives CDR1 SEHNR, CDR2 FQNEAQ (reference sequence). Written as DNA, the CDR3 is TGTGCCAGCAGTTTGGGGACAGCTGTCTATGGCTACACCTTC. Translated: CASSLGTAVYGYTF.

This clone was seen a single time. The chain is built from TRBV30 and TRBJ1-1; unclear D gene. Per the germline V gene, CDR1 is GTSNPN and CDR2 is SVGIG (reference sequence). This CDR3 has 14 amino acids. V was trimmed by 3 bases and J by 0 bases, leaving 11 bases between them. CDR3 loop: CAWSKGRMNTEAFF. The CDR3 DNA follows: TGTGCCTGGAGCAAGGGCAGAATGAACACTGAAGCTTTCTTT.

The chain combines TRBV19 with TRBJ2-5, with 13 positions matching TRBD2. The CDR3 runs to 16 residues. Germline assignment: CDR1 LNHDA and CDR2 SQIVND (reference sequence). V lost 5 bases and J lost 1; bases outside the gene matches: 4. CDR3 loop: CASSRRLAGGQETQYF. CDR3 DNA sequence: TGTGCCAGTAGTCGACGACTAGCGGGGGGCCAAGAGACCCAGTACTTC. Drawing the rest from reference TRBV19 and TRBJ2-5, the complete variable domain is DGGITQSPKYLFRKEGQNVTLSCEQNLNHDAMYWYRQDPGQGLRLIYYSQIVNDFQKGDIAEGYSVSREKKESFPLTVTSAQKNPTAFYLCASSRRLAGGQETQYFGPGTRLLVL.

The gene calls are TRBV12-3 or TRBV12-4 and TRBJ1-5; 9 nucleotides align to TRBD1. The ends lost 5 bases at V and 4 bases at J; junction bases unmatched: 0. The CDR3 runs to 13 residues. The DNA for the CDR3 is TGTGCCAGCAGTGGGACAGGGAATCAGCCCCAGCATTTT. It is translated as CASSGTGNQPQHF.

The J gene is TRBJ1-2, the V gene TRBV5-6, with 8 bases identical to TRBD1. V shed 5 bases and J 2 bases; nucleotides not matched to a gene: 8. Germline loops: CDR1 SGHDT, CDR2 YYEEEE. There are 15 residues in the CDR3. The CDR3 DNA sequence: TGTGCCAGCAGAGGGTGGGACAGGAACAACTATGGCTACACCTTC. As protein: CASRGWDRNNYGYTF.

The V call is TRBV7-8, the J call TRBJ1-5; D is uncertain. With 3 bases removed from V and 2 bases from J, the gap between germline ends came to 5 bases. The CDR3 loop spans 13 amino acids. Germline lookup yields CDR1 SGHVS and CDR2 FQNEAQ. In DNA form, the CDR3 reads TGTGCCAGCAGCTTTGCGGGCAATCAGCCCCAGCATTTT. It codes for CASSFAGNQPQHF.

The chain has TRBV4-1 and TRBJ1-5; D perhaps matches TRBD1 (6 bases). The CDR3 totals 17 residues. Germline V gene lookup returns CDR1 MGHRA and CDR2 YSYEKL. The V end lost 4 bases, the J end lost 0 bases, and 16 bases lay between the germline ends. DNA for the CDR3: TGCGCCAGCAGCCTACGACAGGTGCAAAATAGCAATCAGCCCCAGCATTTT. Amino acid sequence: CASSLRQVQNSNQPQHF.

This clone has just one count. The gene calls are TRBV6-1 and TRBJ2-7; D gene unclear. Trimming pared 2 bases from V and 3 bases from J, leaving 11 bases between. The V gene's germline CDR1 is MNHNS and CDR2 SASEGT. The CDR3 is 14 amino acids. CDR3 bases: TGTGCCAGCAGTGAAATATTGGCTTACTACGAGCAGTACTTC. This sequence encodes CASSEILAYYEQYF.

The genes are TRBV5-3 and TRBJ1-2; TRBD1 might be the D (5 bases). TRBV5-3 falls under the ORF class, with uncertain function. V shed 4 bases and J shed 7 bases, with 11 bases lying between them. There are 12 residues in the CDR3. The CDR3 sequence is CARSIGHVGYTF. DNA of the CDR3: TGTGCCAGAAGCATCGGACACGTTGGCTACACCTTC.

The J gene is TRBJ2-3, the V gene TRBV5-4, with 14 bases identical to TRBD2. The CDR3 consists of 19 residues. V lost 2 bases to trimming and J lost 4 bases; unmatched junction nucleotides: 12. CDR1 is SGHNT and CDR2 is YYREEE in the germline V gene (reference sequence). This chain's CDR3 is CASSFPGLAGEYQADTQYF. The DNA for the CDR3 is TGTGCCAGCAGCTTCCCGGGACTAGCGGGGGAATATCAGGCAGATACGCAGTATTTT.

The chain has TRBV5-4 and TRBJ1-6, with no clear D. Trimming removed 0 bases from V and 10 bases from J, with 8 bases in between. This CDR3 contains 13 residues. Germline CDR1 and CDR2: SGHNT and YYREEE (reference sequence). CDR3 region: CASSLVLESPLHF. As DNA, the CDR3 is TGTGCCAGCAGCTTGGTGCTAGAATCACCCCTCCACTTT. Together with reference TRBV5-4 and TRBJ1-6, the CDR3 gives the full variable domain: ETGVTQSPTHLIKTRGQQVTLRCSSQSGHNTVSWYQQALGQGPQFIFQYYREEENGRGNFPPRFSGLQFPNYSSELNVNALELDDSALYLCASSLVLESPLHFGNGTRLTVT.

V and J are TRBV2 and TRBJ1-1; D possibly corresponds to TRBD1 (5 bases). This CDR3 spans 11 amino acids. Germline-derived CDR1 and CDR2 are SNHLY and FYNNEI. V was pared by 11 bases and J by 4 bases, with 11 bases between. The CDR3 DNA is TGTGCCGGGAGTAGGGGCACTGAAGCTTTCTTT. It codes for CAGSRGTEAFF.

The chain recombines TRBV7-3 with TRBJ1-1; no firm D call. The ends were cut back, 2 bases at V and 0 bases at J, with 4 bases in the middle. The CDR3 consists of 13 residues. Per the germline V gene, CDR1 is SGHTA and CDR2 is FQGTGA. In nucleotides, the CDR3 is TGTGCCAGCAGCTTATACGTGAACACTGAAGCTTTCTTT. Protein sequence: CASSLYVNTEAFF.

The rearrangement uses TRBV28 and TRBJ1-2, with TRBD1 identical over 9 bases. Germline V gives CDR1 MDHEN, CDR2 SYDVKM. This CDR3 has 15 amino acids. V was pared by 4 bases and J by 4 bases, with 7 bases of the junction left unmatched. For the CDR3, the DNA is TGTGCCAGCAGTTCGATACAGGGGGCGTTCTATGGCTACACCTTC. Residues: CASSSIQGAFYGYTF.

The genes are TRBV11-2 and TRBJ2-4, with D unclear. Germline-derived CDR1 and CDR2 are SGHAT and FQNNGV. This CDR3 spans 15 amino acids. Trimming pared 4 bases from V and 0 bases from J, leaving 10 bases between. CDR3 sequence (DNA): TGTGCCAGCAGCTACGGTCCCCAAGCCAAAAACATTCAGTACTTC. Amino acids: CASSYGPQAKNIQYF. Supplemented by reference TRBV11-2 and TRBJ2-4, the full variable domain reads EAGVAQSPRYKIIEKRQSVAFWCNPISGHATLYWYQQILGQGPKLLIQFQNNGVVDDSQLPKDRFSAERLKGVDSTLKIQPAKLEDSAVYLCASSYGPQAKNIQYFGAGTRLSVL.

The rearrangement joins TRBV6-5 to TRBJ1-1; D is perhaps TRBD1 (5 bases). Per germline, CDR1 MNHEY and CDR2 SVGAGI. This CDR3 has 14 amino acids. The germline V and J ends were trimmed by 6 bases and 4 bases, with 15 bases remaining between them. The CDR3 coding sequence is TGTGCCAGCAGCCAGGGTAGAGGTGGCACTGAAGCTTTCTTT. Protein: CASSQGRGGTEAFF.

CDR3 amino acids: CASSLSLLESNQPQHF. DNA of the CDR3: TGTGCCAGCAGTTTATCTCTTTTGGAGAGCAATCAGCCCCAGCATTTT. The chain links TRBV27 to TRBJ1-5, with D uncertain. Looked up from germline, CDR1 is MNHEY and CDR2 is SMNVEV (reference sequence). The CDR3 is 16 amino acids. Trimming pared 0 bases from V and 1 base from J, leaving 10 bases between.

The chain couples TRBV7-9 to TRBJ1-1, with a tentative D call TRBD1 (6 bases). From germline, CDR1 is SEHNR and CDR2 FQNEAQ (reference sequence). This CDR3 region has 16 residues. V lost 4 bases and J lost 2, with 17 bases in between. CDR3 region: CASSYGPDRINTEAFF. DNA of the CDR3: TGTGCCAGCAGCTACGGCCCGGACAGAATAAACACTGAAGCTTTCTTT.

The CDR3: CASSFLTSTNGYTF. CDR3 in DNA: TGTGCCAGCAGCTTCCTGACGTCGACCAATGGCTACACCTTC. The chain combines TRBV9 with TRBJ1-2; D is uncertain. V lost 4 bases and J 6 bases, leaving 16 bases between the germline ends. CDR1 and CDR2 from the germline V gene are SGDLS and YYNGEE. This CDR3 has 14 amino acids.

The V call is TRBV7-3, the J call TRBJ2-5; D gene ambiguous. V dropped 5 bases and J dropped 1 base, with 11 bases sitting between them. CDR1 is SGHTA, CDR2 FQGTGA, per germline. The length of the CDR3 is 14 residues. The CDR3 region has the DNA TGTGCCAGCAGCCTAAGCAGTCTCCAAGAGACCCAGTACTTC. Protein product: CASSLSSLQETQYF.

The V gene is TRBV6-2 or TRBV6-3, the J gene TRBJ1-2; D is ambiguous. This CDR3 spans 14 amino acids. Germline CDR1 reads MNHEY; CDR2 reads SVGEGT. V lost 2 bases to trimming and J lost 4 bases, with 11 bases between them. CDR3 sequence: CASSYQGLGYGYTF. CDR3 DNA sequence: TGTGCCAGCAGTTACCAAGGCCTCGGCTATGGCTACACCTTC.

The chain recombines TRBV6-4 with TRBJ2-1; the D is unclear. The V and J ends lost 2 bases and 0 bases respectively, with 5 bases between them. This CDR3 is built from 14 residues. Germline-derived CDR1 and CDR2 are MRHNA and SNTAGT. CDR3 residues: CASSDGRSYNEQFF. CDR3 in DNA: TGTGCCAGCAGTGACGGGCGCTCCTACAATGAGCAGTTCTTC.